Shown below are 23 T cell receptor beta chains from a single sample sequenced in a study of blood T cell repertoires in COVID-19. Sequencing was performed with immunoSEQ multiplex PCR; in TCRdb, only in-frame clones are kept and a portion is missing. The table has approximately 97,000 clones, over 75% seen once. The sequenced sample consisted of peripheral blood. The receptor source for this set is a human donor in a cohort sampled during active COVID-19.

The chain combines TRBV5-1 with TRBJ2-3; 12 bases match TRBD1. The length of the CDR3 is 17 residues. Per the germline V gene, CDR1 is SGHRS and CDR2 is YFSETQ. The junction had 8 bases not matched to a gene; V was cut back by 4 bases and J by 2 bases. CDR3: CASSPTGTGGHTDTQYF. CDR3 nucleotide sequence: TGCGCCAGCAGCCCAACCGGGACAGGGGGCCACACAGATACGCAGTATTTT. The full variable domain, completed using reference TRBV5-1 and TRBJ2-3, is KAGVTQTPRYLIKTRGQQVTLSCSPISGHRSVSWYQQTPGQGLQFLFEYFSETQRNKGNFPGRFSGRQFSNSRSEMNVSTLELGDSALYLCASSPTGTGGHTDTQYFGPGTRLTVL.

The genes are TRBV24-1 and TRBJ1-2, with 9 bases aligning to TRBD1. This CDR3 contains 15 residues. V trimming: 7 bases; J trimming: 4 bases; junction bases outside the gene matches: 9. In germline, CDR1 is KGHDR, CDR2 SFDVKD. CDR3 sequence reads: CATSDGGTGIYGYTF. The DNA of the CDR3 is TGTGCCACCAGCGATGGCGGGACAGGGATCTATGGCTACACCTTC.

This clone rates as large. The chain employs TRBV7-9 and TRBJ2-2; possible D gene TRBD1, 6 bases. The CDR3 is 14 amino acids. Germline CDR1 is SEHNR and CDR2 is FQNEAQ (reference sequence). V was cut by 1 base and J by 4 bases, with 7 bases left in between. The CDR3 protein is CASSLVRGTGELFF. The CDR3 bases are TGTGCCAGCAGCTTAGTCAGGGGCACCGGGGAGCTGTTTTTT. The whole variable domain, filled in from reference TRBV7-9 and TRBJ2-2, reads DTGVSQNPRHKITKRGQNVTFRCDPISEHNRLYWYRQTLGQGPEFLTYFQNEAQLEKSRLLSDRFSAERPKGSFSTLEIQRTEQGDSAMYLCASSLVRGTGELFFGEGSRLTVL.

The rearrangement links TRBV6-6 to TRBJ1-6, with 7 bases aligning to TRBD1. Unmatched junction bases numbered 5, after V lost 6 bases and J lost 6 bases. In germline, CDR1 is MNHNY, CDR2 SVGAGI (reference sequence). This CDR3 is built from 14 residues. The CDR3 sequence: CASSLGQFNSPLHF. The CDR3 bases are TGTGCCAGCAGCCTGGGACAGTTTAATTCACCCCTCCACTTT.

As DNA, the CDR3 is TGTGCCAGCAGCTCTACCGCAGGGTTCAATGAGCAGTTCTTC. Its translation: CASSSTAGFNEQFF. This chain connects TRBV7-3 to TRBJ2-1, with D perhaps matching TRBD1 (5 bases). The V and J ends lost 4 bases and 6 bases respectively, with 13 bases between them. This CDR3 is built from 14 residues. Looked up from germline, CDR1 is SGHTA and CDR2 is FQGTGA.

The J gene is TRBJ2-3, the V gene TRBV12-3 or TRBV12-4; D call uncertain. The length of the CDR3 is 12 residues. The germline V and J ends were trimmed by 5 bases and 8 bases, with 11 bases remaining between them. CDR3 sequence reads: CASSPNPGTQYF. The CDR3 DNA sequence: TGTGCCAGCAGTCCCAACCCGGGTACGCAGTATTTT.

This chain connects TRBV7-9 to TRBJ2-7; 7 positions match TRBD1. The CDR3 has 16 residues. The germline gives CDR1 SEHNR, CDR2 FQNEAQ (reference sequence). V dropped 5 bases and J dropped 0; count of bases not matched to a gene: 10. The chain's CDR3 is CASSAPTGSSSYEQYF. In DNA, the CDR3 is TGTGCCAGCAGCGCCCCGACAGGGTCGAGCTCCTACGAGCAGTACTTC.

The rearrangement links TRBV6-5 to TRBJ2-3, with TRBD2 as a possible D gene (5 bases). Trimming removed 6 bases from V and 6 bases from J, with 16 bases in between. This CDR3 spans 14 amino acids. Germline CDR1 MNHEY, CDR2 SVGAGI. CDR3 in amino acids: CASRRAPPRDTQYF. The CDR3 DNA is TGTGCCAGCAGGAGGGCCCCCCCTAGGGATACGCAGTATTTT.

This sequence joins TRBV5-1 and TRBJ2-5; 12 bases line up with TRBD2. This CDR3 region has 17 residues. Germline CDR1 is SGHRS and CDR2 is YFSETQ. The V gene end was trimmed by 0 bases and the J gene end by 2 bases; junction bases not matched to a gene: 5. The DNA of the CDR3 is TGCGCCAGCAGCTTGGCACTGGGGACTAGCGGGCAAGAGACCCAGTACTTC. Its translation is CASSLALGTSGQETQYF.

The chain uses TRBV19 and TRBJ2-3, with D possibly being TRBD2 (7 bases). The germline V and J ends were trimmed by 4 bases and 2 bases, with 13 bases remaining between them. CDR1 LNHDA and CDR2 SQIVND come from the germline V gene (reference sequence). The length of the CDR3 is 15 residues. The CDR3 sequence is CASSNGEGDTDTQYF. DNA of the CDR3: TGTGCCAGTAGTAACGGGGAGGGGGACACAGATACGCAGTATTTT.

The chain has TRBV29-1 and TRBJ1-6, with D possibly matching TRBD1 (6 bases). V was clipped by 7 bases and J by 5 bases, with 12 bases between them. Germline V gene data show CDR1 as SQVTM and CDR2 as ANQGSEA. The CDR3 is made up of 13 amino acids. The CDR3 spells CSAKGDNNSPLHF. The CDR3 DNA reads as TGCAGCGCCAAAGGGGACAATAATTCACCCCTCCACTTT.

The chain links TRBV7-9 to TRBJ1-1, with D tentatively TRBD1 (6 bases). Trimming removed 5 bases at V and 0 bases at J, with 13 bases between. The germline V gene has CDR1 SEHNR and CDR2 FQNEAQ (reference sequence). The CDR3 sequence is 15 residues long. CDR3 sequence reads: CASSVGQSLNTEAFF. The DNA for the CDR3 is TGTGCCAGCAGCGTAGGACAGTCCTTGAACACTGAAGCTTTCTTT.

This clone has ten or more counts. The chain combines TRBV6-5 with TRBJ2-7, with 7 nucleotides matching TRBD1. V lost 7 bases to trimming and J lost 0 bases; unmatched junction nucleotides: 6. CDR1 MNHEY and CDR2 SVGAGI come from the germline V gene. This CDR3 comprises 14 residues. Here the CDR3 reads CASNFRTGSYEQYF. The CDR3, as DNA: TGTGCCAGCAATTTTCGGACAGGCTCCTACGAGCAGTACTTC.

The genes are TRBV7-9 and TRBJ1-2; tentatively, D is TRBD1 (5 bases). CDR1 and CDR2 from the germline V gene are SEHNR and FQNEAQ (reference sequence). V gave up 1 base and J gave up 7 bases, with 7 bases separating them. There are 12 residues in the CDR3. CDR3 DNA sequence: TGTGCCAGCAGCTTAGAGGGGTCTGGCTACACCTTC. Translating gives CASSLEGSGYTF. Filled out from reference TRBV7-9 and TRBJ1-2, the complete variable domain reads DTGVSQNPRHKITKRGQNVTFRCDPISEHNRLYWYRQTLGQGPEFLTYFQNEAQLEKSRLLSDRFSAERPKGSFSTLEIQRTEQGDSAMYLCASSLEGSGYTFGSGTRLTVV.

The table lists this clone with a few counts. The V and J genes are TRBV6-2 or TRBV6-3 and TRBJ1-1, with a tentative D call TRBD1 (6 bases). CDR1 MNHEY and CDR2 SVGEGT come from the germline V gene. The CDR3 has 14 residues. V dropped 6 bases and J dropped 0 bases, with 11 bases sitting between them. The CDR3 region is CASSPAGVNTEAFF. The CDR3 DNA follows: TGTGCCAGCAGCCCCGCAGGGGTGAACACTGAAGCTTTCTTT.

The V call is TRBV7-6, the J call TRBJ2-5, with 9 bases matching TRBD2. This CDR3 has 14 amino acids. Germline CDR1 reads SGHVS; CDR2 reads FNYEAQ. Trimming removed 6 bases from V and 2 bases from J; junction bases left unmatched: 4. The DNA of the CDR3 is TGTGCCAGCAGTGAGCGGGGGGTTCAAGAGACCCAGTACTTC. Amino acids: CASSERGVQETQYF.

The chain joins TRBV5-5 to TRBJ1-1, with D maybe TRBD1 (5 bases). The germline gives CDR1 SGHKS, CDR2 YYEKEE (reference sequence). Trimming left V 3 bases short and J 0 bases short, with 12 bases between. The CDR3 spans 15 residues. In nucleotides, the CDR3 is TGTGCCAGCAGCTCTCACGGGGGAATGAACACTGAAGCTTTCTTT. It specifies CASSSHGGMNTEAFF.

The chain links TRBV18 to TRBJ2-7, with 10 bases that match TRBD1. With 3 bases clipped from V and 0 bases from J, the junction kept 2 bases outside the gene matches. CDR3 length equals 15 residues. CDR1 and CDR2 (germline): KGHSH, LQKENI. The CDR3 loop is CASSPRQGASYEQYF. Here the CDR3 DNA reads TGTGCCAGCTCACCTCGACAGGGGGCCTCCTACGAGCAGTACTTC.

The gene calls are TRBV5-4 and TRBJ2-3; D ambiguous. Germline V gene sequence: CDR1 SGHNT, CDR2 YYREEE (reference sequence). This CDR3 region has 13 residues. The V and J ends lost 0 bases and 4 bases respectively, with 6 bases between them. The CDR3 reads CASSLVGADTQYF. Here the CDR3 DNA reads TGTGCCAGCAGCTTGGTAGGAGCAGATACGCAGTATTTT.

The count of this clone is one. V and J are TRBV2 and TRBJ2-1; a weak D match, TRBD2 (6 bases). The CDR3 length is 13 residues. Germline V lookup: CDR1 SNHLY, CDR2 FYNNEI. V shed 7 bases and J shed 9 bases, with 16 bases lying between them. DNA of the CDR3: TGTGCCAGCATTACGGGACTTAAGCCTGAGCAGTTCTTC. The encoded protein is CASITGLKPEQFF.

The rearrangement uses TRBV5-4 and TRBJ2-1; no reliable D call. CDR1 and CDR2 (germline): SGHNT, YYREEE (reference sequence). V gave up 0 bases and J gave up 6 bases, with 7 bases separating them. This CDR3 has 13 amino acids. The CDR3 DNA reads TGTGCCAGCAGCTTGGGCCCGGGCAATGAGCAGTTCTTC. Translating gives CASSLGPGNEQFF.

V is TRBV7-6 and J is TRBJ2-1; possible D gene TRBD1, 5 bases. V was cut by 5 bases and J by 14 bases, with 7 bases left in between. Germline lookup yields CDR1 SGHVS and CDR2 FNYEAQ. The CDR3 contains 9 residues. In DNA form, the CDR3 reads TGTGCCAGCAGCGCCAGGGAGTTCTTC. This translates into CASSAREFF.

The rearrangement links TRBV21-1 to TRBJ1-6; TRBD1 is taken as the D call from the table, unchecked against the DNA. TRBV21-1 is a pseudogene segment. CDR3 size: 14 residues. This chain's CDR3 is CASSNPPTNSPLHF. DNA of the CDR3: TGTGCCAGCAGCAATCCCCCCACAAATTCACCCCTCCACTTT.